These 20 T cell receptor beta chains originate from one sample sequenced in a study of siplizumab effects on memory and regulatory T cells. TCRdb keeps only in-frame clones here, not all; method: immunoSEQ multiplex PCR. This sample has around 100,000 clones, with 93% found just once. The sequenced sample consisted of Tregs sorted from blood. The receptors derive from a human donor in good health.

The chain employs TRBV11-3 and TRBJ2-1; D uncertain. The V end lost 3 bases, the J end lost 8 bases, and 8 bases lay between the germline ends. The germline gives CDR1 SGHNT, CDR2 YENEEA. The CDR3 has 12 amino acids. CDR3: CASSLVEYEQFF. The CDR3 region has the DNA TGTGCCAGCAGCTTGGTAGAGTATGAGCAGTTCTTC. Using reference TRBV11-3 and TRBJ2-1 for the parts outside the CDR3, the full variable domain is EAGVVQSPRYKIIEKKQPVAFWCNPISGHNTLYWYLQNLGQGPELLIRYENEEAVDDSQLPKDRFSAERLKGVDSTLKIQPAELGDSAVYLCASSLVEYEQFFGPGTRLTVL.

The V gene is TRBV11-3, the J gene TRBJ2-2, with 9 bases lining up with TRBD1. After removal of 4 bases from V and 5 bases from J, the junction contained 5 bases not matched to a gene. The CDR3 is 15 amino acids. Germline V gene lookup returns CDR1 SGHNT and CDR2 YENEEA. The CDR3, as DNA: TGTGCCAGCAGCTCACAGGGGGCGGTGACCGGGGAGCTGTTTTTT. Translated: CASSSQGAVTGELFF.

The V and J genes are TRBV6-1 and TRBJ2-1, with 9 positions matching TRBD1. The germline gives CDR1 MNHNS, CDR2 SASEGT. The CDR3 sequence is 16 residues long. V dropped 2 bases and J dropped 8; count of bases not matched to a gene: 10. The CDR3 is CASSERPGQGYHEQFF. The CDR3 DNA reads as TGTGCCAGCAGTGAAAGACCGGGACAGGGTTACCATGAGCAGTTCTTC.

V and J are TRBV18 and TRBJ2-7; D is perhaps TRBD2 (7 bases). V dropped 2 bases and J dropped 5 bases, with 19 bases sitting between them. Germline CDR1 and CDR2: KGHSH and LQKENI. CDR3 length: 16 residues. This CDR3 reads CASSPRGGGALDEQYF. The DNA of the CDR3 is TGTGCCAGCTCACCAAGGGGCGGGGGCGCGCTCGACGAGCAGTACTTC.

The gene calls are TRBV5-1 and TRBJ1-2; D perhaps matches TRBD1 (6 bases). CDR1 is SGHRS, CDR2 YFSETQ, per germline. V was cut by 3 bases and J by 8 bases, with 11 bases left in between. The CDR3 spans 12 residues. The CDR3 sequence is CASSSGQPGYTF. For the CDR3, the DNA is TGCGCCAGCAGCTCGGGACAACCAGGCTACACCTTC.

This clone was detected only once. J is TRBJ2-3 and V is TRBV11-3; 7 bases line up with TRBD1. CDR1 SGHNT and CDR2 YENEEA come from the germline V gene. The CDR3 sequence is 18 residues long. Trimming cost V 5 bases and J 3 bases; bases outside gene matches: 17. CDR3 amino acids: CASSPPSRQGWGTDTQYF. In nucleotides, the CDR3 is TGTGCCAGCAGCCCGCCCTCCCGACAGGGATGGGGGACAGATACGCAGTATTTT.

Written as DNA, the CDR3 is TGTGCCAGCAGCGTAGAGTGGACGAGCGACGGGGAGCTGTTTTTT. Residues: CASSVEWTSDGELFF. This chain joins TRBV9 and TRBJ2-2; no clear D gene. Deletions cut 0 bases from V and 7 bases from J, with 13 bases between. CDR1 and CDR2 from the germline V gene are SGDLS and YYNGEE. The CDR3 length is 15 residues.

V usage is TRBV15 and J usage is TRBJ1-2; a possible D gene is TRBD1 (6 bases). Germline loops: CDR1 LNHNV, CDR2 YYDKDF (reference sequence). Trimming shortened V by 1 base and J by 7 bases, and 16 bases separated the two germline ends. The CDR3 totals 15 residues. The CDR3 loop is CATSRGGRGVSGYTF. CDR3 coding DNA: TGTGCCACCAGCAGAGGAGGAAGGGGGGTTAGTGGCTACACCTTC. The whole variable domain, remainder taken from reference TRBV15 and TRBJ1-2, is DAMVIQNPRYQVTQFGKPVTLSCSQTLNHNVMYWYQQKSSQAPKLLFHYYDKDFNNEADTPDNFQSRRPNTSFCFLDIRSPGLGDTAMYLCATSRGGRGVSGYTFGSGTRLTVV.

CDR3 amino acids: CASSETGQAVHEQYF. CDR3 bases: TGTGCCAGCAGCGAAACGGGACAGGCGGTCCACGAGCAGTACTTC. The rearrangement uses TRBV9 and TRBJ2-7, with 8 bases that match TRBD1. The CDR3 is 15 amino acids. The V gene end was trimmed by 3 bases and the J gene end by 5 bases; junction bases not matched to a gene: 10. Germline CDR1 reads SGDLS; CDR2 reads YYNGEE.

In nucleotides, the CDR3 is TGTGCCAGCAGCGGACACCGGACAGGGGGTGAAGCTTTCTTT. Protein product: CASSGHRTGGEAFF. V usage is TRBV6-5 and J usage is TRBJ1-1; 10 bases match TRBD1. V trimming: 6 bases; J trimming: 7 bases; junction bases outside the gene matches: 8. The length of the CDR3 is 14 residues. Germline V lookup: CDR1 MNHEY, CDR2 SVGAGI.

The chain recombines TRBV27 with TRBJ2-3; unclear D gene. Trimming left V 4 bases short and J 4 bases short, with 6 bases between. The length of the CDR3 is 12 residues. Germline CDR1 reads MNHEY; CDR2 reads SMNVEV (reference sequence). Here the CDR3 DNA reads TGTGCCAGCAGTTCCCCGGCAGATACGCAGTATTTT. This encodes CASSSPADTQYF.

The genes are TRBV7-9 and TRBJ2-2, with 7 bases that match TRBD2. The CDR3 totals 16 residues. V lost 7 bases to trimming and J lost 4 bases; unmatched junction nucleotides: 12. Germline V gene sequence: CDR1 SEHNR, CDR2 FQNEAQ (reference sequence). The DNA for the CDR3 is TGTGCCAGCACCCCAGAGGCGGGGAGGGTCACCGGGGAGCTGTTTTTT. It yields the protein CASTPEAGRVTGELFF. The full variable domain, rest sourced from reference TRBV7-9 and TRBJ2-2, is DTGVSQNPRHKITKRGQNVTFRCDPISEHNRLYWYRQTLGQGPEFLTYFQNEAQLEKSRLLSDRFSAERPKGSFSTLEIQRTEQGDSAMYLCASTPEAGRVTGELFFGEGSRLTVL.

In this sample, this clone turned up once. The chain carries TRBV4-3 and TRBJ2-5; 11 bases line up with TRBD2. Germline V gene lookup returns CDR1 LGHNA and CDR2 YSLEER. V shed 1 base and J 1 base; nucleotides not matched to a gene: 2. The CDR3 totals 16 residues. CDR3 sequence reads: CASSQGLAGFQETQYF. The CDR3, as DNA: TGCGCCAGCAGCCAAGGACTAGCGGGGTTCCAAGAGACCCAGTACTTC.

This chain connects TRBV5-4 to TRBJ2-1, with 9 bases fitting TRBD2. Germline V gene lookup returns CDR1 SGHNT and CDR2 YYREEE (reference sequence). J was trimmed by 7 bases and V by 3 bases; bases with no gene match: 8. The CDR3 totals 15 residues. In DNA, the CDR3 is TGTGCCAGCAGCTCCGGCGGGGGGGCCGAGAATGAGCAGTTCTTC. It is translated as CASSSGGGAENEQFF.

This clone has just a few counts. V gene TRBV14 combines with J gene TRBJ2-5; TRBD1 aligns across 8 bases. The ends lost 0 bases at V and 2 bases at J; junction bases unmatched: 11. The CDR3 runs 18 residues. CDR1 is SGHDN and CDR2 is FVKESK in the germline V gene. The CDR3 reads CASSQDKGTGITQETQYF. CDR3 in DNA: TGTGCCAGCAGCCAAGATAAGGGGACAGGAATAACACAAGAGACCCAGTACTTC.

The chain combines TRBV7-8 with TRBJ1-2; 7 bases are a match to TRBD1. Per the germline V gene, CDR1 is SGHVS and CDR2 is FQNEAQ. The CDR3 is 16 amino acids. V lost 5 bases to trimming and J lost 5 bases; unmatched junction nucleotides: 14. In nucleotides, the CDR3 is TGTGCCAGCAGCCCATCTTCTTGGACAGGTGGATATGGCTACACCTTC. This encodes CASSPSSWTGGYGYTF.

The gene calls are TRBV7-9 and TRBJ1-1; D gene unclear. V lost 3 bases and J lost 1, with 6 bases in between. Germline V CDR1 and CDR2: SEHNR, FQNEAQ (reference sequence). This CDR3 has 13 amino acids. The CDR3 DNA is TGTGCCAGCAGCTTTTCAACGAACACTGAAGCTTTCTTT. Encoded protein: CASSFSTNTEAFF.

This clone appeared once. The gene calls are TRBV6-1 and TRBJ1-4, with 9 nucleotides matching TRBD1. The germline V gene has CDR1 MNHNS and CDR2 SASEGT. This CDR3 comprises 15 residues. With 8 bases clipped from V and 7 bases from J, the junction kept 11 bases outside the gene matches. The CDR3 DNA sequence: TGTGCCAGCGGAAGGACAGGGGCAGTTAGTGAAAAACTGTTTTTT. It yields the protein CASGRTGAVSEKLFF.

The gene calls are TRBV30 and TRBJ1-6; 7 bases line up with TRBD1. The germline V gene has CDR1 GTSNPN and CDR2 SVGIG (reference sequence). Trimming removed 3 bases from V and 10 bases from J; junction bases left unmatched: 15. This CDR3 is built from 16 residues. The CDR3, as DNA: TGTGCCTGGAGGCTCCCGGGACAGAGGGCGCGATCACCCCTCCACTTT. Translating it yields CAWRLPGQRARSPLHF.

The chain recombines TRBV5-6 with TRBJ1-1, with D possibly matching TRBD1 (6 bases). V was trimmed by 4 bases and J by 4 bases, leaving 20 bases between them. The CDR3 has 16 amino acids. The germline V gene encodes CDR1 SGHDT and CDR2 YYEEEE. The CDR3 nucleotides are TGTGCCAGCAGCCCGGGACAATCCACCTGGGGCACTGAAGCTTTCTTT. Translating gives CASSPGQSTWGTEAFF.